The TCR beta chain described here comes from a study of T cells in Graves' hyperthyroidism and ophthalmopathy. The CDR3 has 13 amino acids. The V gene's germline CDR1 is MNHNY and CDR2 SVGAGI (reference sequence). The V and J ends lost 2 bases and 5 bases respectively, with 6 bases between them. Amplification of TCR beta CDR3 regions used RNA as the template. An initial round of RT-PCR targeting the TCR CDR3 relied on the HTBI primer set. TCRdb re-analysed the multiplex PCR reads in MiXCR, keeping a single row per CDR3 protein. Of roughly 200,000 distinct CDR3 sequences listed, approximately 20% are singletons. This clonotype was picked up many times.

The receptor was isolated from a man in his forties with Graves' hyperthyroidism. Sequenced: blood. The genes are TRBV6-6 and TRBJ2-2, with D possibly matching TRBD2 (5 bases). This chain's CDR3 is CASSYRGTGELFF. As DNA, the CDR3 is TGTGCCAGCAGTTACCGGGGTACCGGGGAGCTGTTTTTT.